This T cell receptor (beta chain) emerged from a study of shared clonotypes between healthy human individuals. Study context: Donors had three CD4 naive, three CD4 memory, two CD8 naive and one CD8 memory plate apiece.

With regard to this clone: Its cognate antigen is unknown.

This CDR3 has 19 residues. Germline V gene lookup returns CDR1 KGHSH and CDR2 LQKENI. The J segment lost 0 bases and the V segment lost 6 bases, leaving 15 bases of the junction unmatched. The repertoire was sequenced with immunoSEQ multiplex PCR; TCRdb's copy has only in-frame clones and lacks some. The sample contains around 1.5 million clones, roughly 98% of which appear only once. Broader study findings: Generation probability values for non-shared clonotypes were lower than those for clonotypes shared by all four donors. The sharing of about 5% of naive CD4 clonotypes was seen across a handful of donors.

The sequence was collected from a man under 40 in good health. The chain links TRBV18 to TRBJ2-1, with 9 bases identical to TRBD1. The material sequenced was naive CD4+ T cells sorted from blood. Subset: CD45RA+ positively selected. This chain's CDR3 is CASSGGTGGFASSYNEQFF. DNA for the CDR3: TGTGCCAGCTCGGGAGGTACAGGGGGCTTTGCGAGCTCCTACAATGAGCAGTTCTTC.